Listed below are T cell receptor beta chains from one sample, sequenced in a study of OX40 agonist ivuxolimab in advanced cancers. Sequencing was performed with immunoSEQ multiplex PCR; in TCRdb, only in-frame clones are kept and a portion is missing. The sample records tens of thousands of clones, 75% to 90% being singletons. The sequencing here drew on CD4+ or CD8+ T cells sorted from blood, taken in a trial of the OX40 agonist ivuxolimab. These TCRs come from an adult with an advanced solid tumor such as melanoma, head and neck, liver or kidney cancer. Both conserved end residues are part of each CDR3. A D gene is named only where the DNA matches it firmly. Size tells how often a clone was seen (once, few, many) or the class of an expanded clone, and some rows leave it out.

size	V	J	D	DNA	CDR3
NA	TRBV20-1	TRBJ2-5	NA	TGCAGTGCTAGCCATGTAACTCCGTACTTC	CSASHVTPYF
NA	TRBV5-1	TRBJ1-4	TRBD1	TGCGCCAGCAGCCTGGACAGGCCTAATGAAAAACTGTTTTTT	CASSLDRPNEKLFF
NA	TRBV5-1	TRBJ1-1	NA	TGCGCCAGCTCCGTGGGGAACACTGAAGCTTTCTTT	CASSVGNTEAFF
NA	TRBV7-3	TRBJ2-1	TRBD2	TGTGCCAGCAGATCGACTAGCGGGATTGGTGAGCAGTTCTTC	CASRSTSGIGEQFF
NA	TRBV5-4	TRBJ2-3	TRBD2	TGTGCCAGCAGCTTGCGGGAGGGGGCAGATACGCAGTATTTT	CASSLREGADTQYF
NA	TRBV11-2	TRBJ1-5	TRBD1	TGTGCCAGCAGCGAACAGGGGAATAGCAATCAGCCCCAGCATTTT	CASSEQGNSNQPQHF
once	TRBV7-6	TRBJ2-6	NA	TGTGCCAGCAGCTTAGGAGCAAGCAGGGGCTCTGGGGCCAACGTCCTGACTTTC	CASSLGASRGSGANVLTF
once	TRBV7-9	TRBJ1-2	TRBD1	TGTGCCAGCAGCTATGGACAGGCCTATGGCTACACCTTC	CASSYGQAYGYTF
once	TRBV5-6	TRBJ2-5	NA	TGTGCCAGCAGCCTCGGGACGGTTGAGGGGACCCAGTACTTC	CASSLGTVEGTQYF
once	TRBV5-1	TRBJ2-3	NA	TGCGCCAGCAGCTTGATGCGCCCCACAGATACGCAGTATTTT	CASSLMRPTDTQYF
NA	TRBV6-1	TRBJ2-7	NA	TGTGCCAGCAGTGAGCAGGGACGTAACTACGAGCAGTACTTC	CASSEQGRNYEQYF
NA	TRBV5-1	TRBJ1-4	NA	TGCGCCAGCAGCTTGGGTGGACAGTCGAATGAAAAACTGTTTTTT	CASSLGGQSNEKLFF
NA	TRBV11-3	TRBJ1-1	NA	TGTGCCAGCAGCTTAGAAGGTACCACTGAAGCTTTCTTT	CASSLEGTTEAFF
NA	TRBV12-5	TRBJ2-3	NA	TGTGCTAGTGGCCCCGGCTGGGCTAGCACAGATACGCAGTATTTT	CASGPGWASTDTQYF
NA	TRBV27	TRBJ2-2	NA	TGTGCCAGCAGTTTCTCAGGGTTGATTTCCGGGGAGCTGTTTTTT	CASSFSGLISGELFF
NA	TRBV11-2	TRBJ2-7	TRBD2	TGTGCCAGCAGCCCGGGACTAGCGGGAGGACGGGAGCAGTACTTC	CASSPGLAGGREQYF
NA	TRBV2	TRBJ1-2	NA	TGCGCCAGCCAATCACGGGTCTATGGCTACACCTTC	CASQSRVYGYTF
NA	TRBV7-9	TRBJ2-7	NA	TGTGCCAGCAGCGCCCTTAATAACTACGAGCAGTACTTC	CASSALNNYEQYF
few	TRBV2	TRBJ1-2	NA	TGTGCCAGTTCGTGGGGTGTGCGGTATGGCTACACCTTC	CASSWGVRYGYTF
NA	TRBV10-1	TRBJ2-7	NA	TGCGCCAGCAGCGCCGACCGGGACTCCTACGAGCAGTACTTC	CASSADRDSYEQYF
NA	TRBV5-1	TRBJ1-2	NA	TGCGCCAGCAGCTTGGAAACAGGGAAATATGGCTACACCTTC	CASSLETGKYGYTF
NA	TRBV4-1	TRBJ2-6	TRBD1	TGCGCCAGCAGCCAGGAACCAGGGGGCGCAGCTGGGGCCAACGTCCTGACTTTC	CASSQEPGGAAGANVLTF
NA	TRBV2	TRBJ2-5	NA	TGTGCCAGCAGCAAAGGGGTAGTTAGGACCGGAGAGACCCAGTACTTC	CASSKGVVRTGETQYF
NA	TRBV5-1	TRBJ2-3	NA	TGCGCCAGCAGCTTGGTAGTGGGAGGAGATACGCAGTATTTT	CASSLVVGGDTQYF
NA	TRBV5-1	TRBJ1-2	TRBD1	TGCGCCAGCAGCTTGATATCTGGGACAGGGTCTGGCTACACCTTC	CASSLISGTGSGYTF
NA	TRBV11-2	TRBJ2-7	TRBD2	TGTGCCAGCAGCTTAGTGCGGGGGAGTCTGGAGCAGTACTTC	CASSLVRGSLEQYF
NA	TRBV5-1	TRBJ1-4	NA	TGCGCCAGCAGCTCACAGGGAAATGAAAAACTGTTTTTT	CASSSQGNEKLFF
NA	TRBV19	TRBJ2-3	TRBD1	TGTGCCAGTAGTTTGTGGACAGGGCGTAGCACAGATACGCAGTATTTT	CASSLWTGRSTDTQYF
NA	TRBV2	TRBJ2-6	NA	TGTGCCAGCACGACCTCTGGGGCCAACGTCCTGACTTTC	CASTTSGANVLTF
NA	TRBV28	TRBJ2-7	TRBD1	TGTGCCAGCAGTCGGGACAGGGGGGACGAGCAGTACTTC	CASSRDRGDEQYF
NA	TRBV19	TRBJ1-1	NA	TGTGCCAGTAGTGGCTTAGTACAGAGGACTGAAGCTTTCTTT	CASSGLVQRTEAFF
NA	TRBV6-1	TRBJ1-5	NA	TGTGCCAGTTACGGGACGGCTAGCAATCAGCCCCAGCATTTT	CASYGTASNQPQHF
once	TRBV28	TRBJ2-3	NA	TGTGCCAGCAGCCTATATGACGGTCTTGGCACAGATACGCAGTATTTT	CASSLYDGLGTDTQYF